The rows below give T cell receptor beta chains drawn from one sample of a study of T-cell memory formation after mild COVID-19. TCRdb processed the 5' RACE reads anew with MiXCR; each CDR3 protein has one entry. This table has roughly 300,000 distinct CDR3 sequences, around 13% appearing once. Material: PBMCs or a T cell subset sorted from them (not recorded which). The receptors were gathered from a man younger than 35 who had mild COVID-19 (a few samples of this study predate the infection). Cell type and time point are not known. The CDR3 runs from the conserved cysteine through the conserved F or W. The D gene is left open where the match is weak. The size of a clone is reported for some rows only, either as once, few or many, or as a class for expanded clones.

TRBV12-3/TRBV12-4,TRBJ2-2,few,TRBD2,TGTGCCATCCACTGGCGGGGGACCGGGGAGCTGTTTTTT,CAIHWRGTGELFF
TRBV12-3/TRBV12-4,TRBJ1-2,-,-,TGTGCCAGCCGCCGGGTCGGCTACACCTTC,CASRRVGYTF
TRBV7-6,TRBJ2-7,many,-,TGTGCCAGCAGCTTAGTGGGGACGGACGATCTACGAGGGCAGTACTTC,CASSLVGTDDLRGQYF
TRBV5-1,TRBJ1-1,-,-,TGCGCCAGCAGCCCCTTCGCTGAGAACACTGAAGCTTTCTTT,CASSPFAENTEAFF
TRBV5-1,TRBJ1-5,-,-,TGCGCCAGCAGCTTGGGGCCCCCTGAGGAGTATAGCAATCAGCCCCAGCATTTT,CASSLGPPEEYSNQPQHF
TRBV11-2,TRBJ2-3,-,TRBD2,TGTGCCAGCAGCTTACTAGCGGGGGGGGTCACAGATACGCAGTATTTT,CASSLLAGGVTDTQYF
TRBV19,TRBJ2-1,few,TRBD2,TGTGCCAGTAGTATCGGCGGGGGGGCCCCGGGTGAGCAGTTCTTC,CASSIGGGAPGEQFF
TRBV7-2,TRBJ1-4,-,TRBD1,TGTGCCAGCAGCCGGACAGGGGGCCTTTATGGAAAACTGTTTTTT,CASSRTGGLYGKLFF
TRBV5-5,TRBJ2-3,few,TRBD2,TGTGCCAGCAGCTTGCGGCAAGCGGGGGGGCTTACGCAGTATTTT,CASSLRQAGGLTQYF
TRBV20-1,TRBJ2-1,-,-,TGCAGTGCTAGTGTCCCGGGTCCGAATGAGCAGTTCTTC,CSASVPGPNEQFF
TRBV12-3/TRBV12-4,TRBJ1-5,few,-,TGTGCCAGCAGCCCTGGGCCTTATAGCAATCAGCCCCAGCATTTT,CASSPGPYSNQPQHF
TRBV7-9,TRBJ2-2,-,-,TGTGCCAGCAGCTTTAGATCCACGGCCACCGGGGAGCTGTTTTTT,CASSFRSTATGELFF
TRBV14,TRBJ1-1,once,TRBD1,TGTGCCAGCAGCCAATTACAGGGGGGAGCTAAGTCGGCAGGTTTCTTT,CASSQLQGGAKSAGFF
TRBV19,TRBJ1-5,few,TRBD1,TGTGCCAGTAGCCCTCTGACAGGGAGAAGGGGACAGCCCCAGCATTTT,CASSPLTGRRGQPQHF
TRBV12-3/TRBV12-4,TRBJ2-1,-,TRBD2,TGTGCCAGCAGTCTGCGGGGGGGCCTCTACAATGAGCAGTTCTTC,CASSLRGGLYNEQFF
TRBV20-1,TRBJ1-2,many,-,TGCAGTGCCTCGACAAATAACTATGGCTACACCTTC,CSASTNNYGYTF
TRBV20-1,TRBJ1-1,few,-,TGCAGTGCTAGAATGAGGGGGAGGACTGAAGCTTTCTTT,CSARMRGRTEAFF
TRBV4-3,TRBJ2-7,many,-,TGCGCCAGCAGCCAAGAGGTACCAGGGCCGGCCTACGAGCAGTACTTC,CASSQEVPGPAYEQYF